The 9 T cell receptor beta chains below were found in one sample sequenced in a study of spatial heterogeneity in lung cancer. Indicated time point: sample taken at primary tumor resection. Tumor, nontumor lung or frozen PBMC supplied whole RNA, sequenced without sorting. TCRdb reprocessed the 5' RACE reads via MiXCR and lists one record per CDR3 protein. The repertoire holds about 82,000 distinct CDR3 sequences, with around 12% as singletons. This specimen consisted of PBMCs, obtained at surgery. The receptors were sampled from a male donor with early-stage non-small cell lung cancer.

The V call is TRBV19, the J call TRBJ1-6; TRBD1 agrees at 9 bases. Germline CDR1 LNHDA, CDR2 SQIVND (reference sequence). CDR3 length equals 15 residues. Trimming at V came to 4 bases and at J to 7 bases, leaving 5 bases not matched to a gene. The CDR3 loop reads CASSSGQGRNSPLHF. CDR3 nucleotide sequence: TGTGCCAGTAGTAGTGGACAGGGGCGGAATTCACCCCTCCACTTT. The full variable domain, rest sourced from reference TRBV19 and TRBJ1-6, is DGGITQSPKYLFRKEGQNVTLSCEQNLNHDAMYWYRQDPGQGLRLIYYSQIVNDFQKGDIAEGYSVSREKKESFPLTVTSAQKNPTAFYLCASSSGQGRNSPLHFGNGTRLTVT.

The chain joins TRBV20-1 to TRBJ1-6, with D perhaps matching TRBD1 (5 bases). The CDR3 extends over 11 amino acids. V was shortened by 0 bases and J by 14 bases, with 8 bases between the two germline ends. Germline CDR1 DFQATT, CDR2 SNEGSKA (reference sequence). In DNA form, the CDR3 reads TGCAGTGCTAGAGATAAACAGGCCCTCCACTTT. Amino acids: CSARDKQALHF.

The table lists this clonotype with a few counts. V gene TRBV28 combines with J gene TRBJ1-1; TRBD1 might be the D (5 bases). V lost 5 bases and J lost 7, with 14 bases in between. Germline V gene lookup returns CDR1 MDHEN and CDR2 SYDVKM. The CDR3 contains 13 residues. The CDR3 sequence is CASSLNRGGEAFF. The CDR3 DNA follows: TGTGCCAGCAGTCTGAATCGGGGCGGTGAAGCTTTCTTT.

The rearrangement joins TRBV5-1 to TRBJ1-2; 7 bases line up with TRBD1. From germline, CDR1 is SGHRS and CDR2 YFSETQ. This CDR3 comprises 14 residues. V trimming: 4 bases; J trimming: 2 bases; junction bases outside the gene matches: 5. In DNA form, the CDR3 reads TGCGCCAGCAGCCCGGGGACAGTCAACTATGGCTACACCTTC. Amino acids: CASSPGTVNYGYTF.

The chain carries TRBV6-5 and TRBJ1-2; D unresolved. V was trimmed by 2 bases and J by 2 bases, leaving 9 bases between them. This CDR3 spans 14 amino acids. Germline-derived CDR1 and CDR2 are MNHEY and SVGAGI. CDR3 loop: CASSYKHLNYGYTF. CDR3 DNA: TGTGCCAGCAGTTACAAACACCTAAACTATGGCTACACCTTC.

This chain joins TRBV30 and TRBJ2-3; possibly TRBD1 for D (6 bases). This CDR3 comprises 13 residues. V lost 8 bases and J 4 bases, leaving 16 bases between the germline ends. Germline V gene data show CDR1 as GTSNPN and CDR2 as SVGIG (reference sequence). The CDR3 is CAEQGFESDTQYF. The CDR3 bases are TGTGCCGAACAGGGTTTTGAGTCAGATACGCAGTATTTT. Full variable domain (rest looked up from reference TRBV30 and TRBJ2-3): SQTIHQWPATLVQPVGSPLSLECTVEGTSNPNLYWYRQAAGRGLQLLFYSVGIGQISSEVPQNLSASRPQDRQFILSSKKLLLSDSGFYLCAEQGFESDTQYFGPGTRLTVL.

J is TRBJ2-3 and V is TRBV10-1; the D gene is possibly TRBD2 (6 bases). The CDR3 length is 14 residues. V lost 3 bases to trimming and J lost 4 bases, with 11 bases between them. CDR1 WNHNN and CDR2 SYGVQD come from the germline V gene (reference sequence). The CDR3 spells CASSDQGGSDTQYF. The CDR3 DNA sequence: TGCGCCAGCAGTGATCAGGGAGGTTCAGATACGCAGTATTTT.

This chain uses TRBV6-6 with TRBJ1-2; the match to TRBD1 covers 7 bases. The germline V gene has CDR1 MNHNY and CDR2 SVGAGI (reference sequence). The length of the CDR3 is 14 residues. Unmatched junction bases numbered 2, after V lost 0 bases and J lost 4 bases. Written as DNA, the CDR3 is TGTGCCAGCAGTTACTCCAGGGGGAGCTATGGCTACACCTTC. This codes for CASSYSRGSYGYTF.

There are a few counts of this clonotype. The chain employs TRBV30 and TRBJ2-2; 12 bases fit TRBD2. CDR1 GTSNPN and CDR2 SVGIG come from the germline V gene (reference sequence). The CDR3 covers 15 residues. With 3 bases clipped from V and 6 bases from J, the junction kept 5 bases outside the gene matches. CDR3 coding DNA: TGTGCCTGGAGCTCCGGACTAGCGGGATCCGGGGAGCTGTTTTTT. Translating it yields CAWSSGLAGSGELFF.